This TCR beta chain was identified in a study of T-cell memory formation after mild COVID-19. The germline CDR1 and CDR2 sequences are DFQATT and SNEGSKA (reference sequence). This CDR3 contains 13 residues. Trimming removed 2 bases at V and 5 bases at J, with 10 bases between. The sample holds a few counts of this clonotype. Barcoded TCR alpha and TCR beta cDNA libraries with UMIs came from 5'RACE using constant-segment primers. TCRdb processed the 5' RACE reads anew with MiXCR; each CDR3 protein has one entry. Of 120,000 or so distinct CDR3 sequences in the sample, about a sixth were seen once. The receptor was derived from a man younger than 30 who had mild COVID-19 (a few samples of this study predate the infection). Cell type and time point are not known. The rearrangement uses TRBV20-1 and TRBJ2-1; D is possibly TRBD1 (6 bases). The source material was PBMCs or a T cell subset sorted from them (not recorded which). CDR3 sequence (DNA): TGCAGTGCTAGAAATCCAGGGGACAATGAGCAGTTCTTC. Protein sequence: CSARNPGDNEQFF.